Presented here are 16 T cell receptor beta chains from one specimen sequenced in a study of sequential checkpoint blockade in melanoma. Treatment noted: randomized to nivolumab then ipilimumab (arm A) or the reverse (arm B). The table came from immunoSEQ multiplex PCR; TCRdb's copy has only in-frame clones and leaves some out. The sample has 7,000 or so clones; 20% to 25% are singletons. The material was tumor tissue (inferred from file names), obtained from a patient given nivolumab and ipilimumab in sequence. The receptors here all came from a human donor with melanoma.

This clone has at least ten counts. The chain recombines TRBV11-3 with TRBJ1-3, with 7 bases matching TRBD1. V was pared by 5 bases and J by 3 bases, with 4 bases of the junction left unmatched. From germline, CDR1 is SGHNT and CDR2 YENEEA. The CDR3 runs to 14 residues. This CDR3 reads CASSIRGIGNTIYF. DNA for the CDR3: TGTGCCAGCAGCATCAGGGGGATTGGAAACACCATATATTTT.

V and J are TRBV30 and TRBJ1-3; D is unresolved. This CDR3 region has 11 residues. From germline, CDR1 is GTSNPN and CDR2 SVGIG (reference sequence). Trimming took off 1 base at V and 2 bases at J, with 0 bases between the two ends. The CDR3 sequence is CAWSAGNTIYF. The DNA of the CDR3 is TGTGCCTGGAGTGCTGGAAACACCATATATTTT.

This sequence joins TRBV18 and TRBJ2-7; TRBD1 might be the D (5 bases). Germline assignment: CDR1 KGHSH and CDR2 LQKENI. V gave up 4 bases and J gave up 3 bases, with 10 bases separating them. The CDR3 runs to 13 residues. The CDR3 DNA sequence: TGTGCCAGCTCACGGGCAGGGAACTACGAGCAGTACTTC. It encodes CASSRAGNYEQYF.

A few counts support this clone. This chain uses TRBV10-3 with TRBJ2-3; D call uncertain. Trimming left V 2 bases short and J 2 bases short, with 11 bases between. Germline CDR1 ENHRY, CDR2 SYGVKD. This CDR3 spans 15 amino acids. The CDR3 nucleotides read TGTGCCATCAGTGAGCAAGGAACGAACACAGATACGCAGTATTTT. Its translation: CAISEQGTNTDTQYF.

This CDR3 reads CASSTAGTDQPQHF. In DNA form, the CDR3 reads TGTGCCAGCAGCACAGCGGGGACTGATCAGCCCCAGCATTTT. The chain uses TRBV11-3 and TRBJ1-5; D is perhaps TRBD1 (5 bases). The germline V and J ends were trimmed by 5 bases and 5 bases, with 13 bases remaining between them. The CDR3 spans 14 residues. The V gene's germline CDR1 is SGHNT and CDR2 YENEEA.

The V gene is TRBV6-8, the J gene TRBJ1-1; TRBD1 matches at 7 bases. In germline, CDR1 is MNHGY, CDR2 SAAAGT. Trimming cost V 2 bases and J 3 bases; bases outside gene matches: 6. The CDR3 has 15 amino acids. In DNA, the CDR3 is TGTGCCAGCAGTTACAGACAGGGTTGGGACACTGAAGCTTTCTTT. It translates to CASSYRQGWDTEAFF.

The J gene is TRBJ2-3, the V gene TRBV5-1; TRBD1 aligns across 9 bases. V shed 0 bases, J shed 2 bases, and the junction held 4 bases outside the gene matches. The CDR3 runs 16 residues. Germline V gene data show CDR1 as SGHRS and CDR2 as YFSETQ. The CDR3 DNA reads TGCGCCAGCAGCTTGGAAGACAGGGGGGACACAGATACGCAGTATTTT. Amino acid sequence: CASSLEDRGDTDTQYF.

This clone was seen many times. This rearrangement joins TRBV7-2 to TRBJ1-1; 7 nucleotides align to TRBD1. CDR3 length: 13 residues. Germline V gives CDR1 SGHTA, CDR2 FQGNSA. V shed 2 bases, J shed 10 bases, and the junction held 7 bases outside the gene matches. CDR3 coding DNA: TGTGCCAGCAGCTTACCCGGACAGGCGGGAGCTTTCTTT. Encoded protein: CASSLPGQAGAFF.

The chain has TRBV19 and TRBJ1-1, with a weak D call TRBD1 (6 bases). The V end lost 6 bases, the J end lost 3 bases, and 14 bases lay between the germline ends. CDR3 length: 14 residues. Germline V CDR1 and CDR2: LNHDA, SQIVND (reference sequence). The CDR3 DNA sequence: TGTGCCAGTAGCCCGGGACACCTAGACACTGAAGCTTTCTTT. Protein sequence: CASSPGHLDTEAFF.

The rearrangement uses TRBV19 and TRBJ1-1; unclear D gene. CDR3 length: 14 amino acids. The germline V gene encodes CDR1 LNHDA and CDR2 SQIVND (reference sequence). V lost 9 bases, J lost 4 bases, and 18 bases lay in between. The CDR3 DNA sequence: TGTGCCAGCAGGCAAAAGGGCGACCGCACTGAAGCTTTCTTT. Its protein is CASRQKGDRTEAFF. The full variable domain, with the rest looked up from reference TRBV19 and TRBJ1-1, is DGGITQSPKYLFRKEGQNVTLSCEQNLNHDAMYWYRQDPGQGLRLIYYSQIVNDFQKGDIAEGYSVSREKKESFPLTVTSAQKNPTAFYLCASRQKGDRTEAFFGQGTRLTVV.

The J gene is TRBJ2-3, the V gene TRBV5-1; TRBD2 matches at 9 bases. Germline values: CDR1 SGHRS, CDR2 YFSETQ. V shed 1 base and J 2 bases; nucleotides not matched to a gene: 8. This CDR3 has 17 amino acids. CDR3 protein: CASSLSTSGPSTDTQYF. The CDR3 region has the DNA TGCGCCAGCAGCTTGTCTACTAGCGGGCCTTCCACAGATACGCAGTATTTT.

The table lists this clone with many counts. V is TRBV6-8 and J is TRBJ2-5, with 12 bases that match TRBD2. There are 20 residues in the CDR3. V dropped 1 base and J dropped 4; count of bases not matched to a gene: 16. CDR1 is MNHGY, CDR2 SAAAGT, per germline. The CDR3 coding sequence is TGTGCCAGCAGTTACTGGCGTCTGGCTAGCGGGGGGGCTCGTAGAGAGACCCAGTACTTC. Protein sequence: CASSYWRLASGGARRETQYF.

The chain carries TRBV6-8 and TRBJ2-2; no clear D. Trimming cost V 10 bases and J 2 bases, with 17 bases left between them. CDR3 length equals 15 residues. CDR1 and CDR2 from the germline V gene are MNHGY and SAAAGT. CDR3 protein: CATLPTYTNTGELFF. The CDR3 DNA follows: TGTGCCACCCTACCTACATATACCAACACCGGGGAGCTGTTTTTT.

This clone was detected many times. The chain couples TRBV7-6 to TRBJ2-5; 10 bases line up with TRBD2. The CDR3 runs to 15 residues. Germline V gives CDR1 SGHVS, CDR2 FNYEAQ. With 5 bases clipped from V and 5 bases from J, the junction kept 8 bases outside the gene matches. This CDR3 is CASSQEERGGETQYF. The DNA of the CDR3 is TGTGCCAGCAGCCAGGAAGAGCGGGGGGGCGAGACCCAGTACTTC.

This clone is labeled medium-sized. The V call is TRBV18, the J call TRBJ2-7; the match to TRBD1 covers 7 bases. V was clipped by 4 bases and J by 3 bases; unmatched bases: 9. The CDR3 has 15 residues. Germline CDR1 is KGHSH and CDR2 is LQKENI. CDR3 residues: CASSRLRGSLYEQYF. The CDR3 DNA sequence: TGTGCCAGCTCACGACTCAGGGGGTCTCTCTACGAGCAGTACTTC. Variable domain in full (rest from reference TRBV18 and TRBJ2-7): NAGVMQNPRHLVRRRGQEARLRCSPMKGHSHVYWYRQLPEEGLKFMVYLQKENIIDESGMPKERFSAEFPKEGPSILRIQQVVRGDSAAYFCASSRLRGSLYEQYFGPGTRLTVT.

The rearrangement joins TRBV18 to TRBJ2-5; no firm D call. Looked up from germline, CDR1 is KGHSH and CDR2 is LQKENI. This CDR3 is 13 amino acids long. V was shortened by 2 bases and J by 0 bases, with 4 bases between the two germline ends. Here the CDR3 reads CASSPLNQETQYF. In DNA, the CDR3 is TGTGCCAGCTCACCATTGAACCAAGAGACCCAGTACTTC.